Included here is one T cell receptor (beta chain) sequence, with context. Its antigen is undetermined. This clone may be a read error of a much larger clone one base away. This record belongs to a study of breast tumors, draining lymph nodes, adjacent tissues. The study, taken as a whole, reports: Compared with lymph nodes, tumors were less diverse; compared with nontumor tissue, more. Tumor T cell lymph node origin was a supported hypothesis, not proven. Findings are consistent with lymph node origin and intratumoral expansion of most tumor T cells.

Using its own MiXCR run on the multiplex PCR reads, TCRdb lists one record per CDR3 protein. The sample holds 15,000 or so distinct CDR3 sequences, roughly 50% seen once. The trim removed 6 bases at V and 2 bases at J, leaving 10 bases unmatched. Looked up from germline, CDR1 is MNHNS and CDR2 is SASEGT. The CDR3 spans 17 residues. This chain uses TRBV6-1 with TRBJ2-3; 11 bases align to TRBD2. The sequence was collected from a female donor with breast cancer. Some clones in this sample may be carry-over from other donors' samples. Sample: tumor-adjacent breast tissue. The CDR3 DNA reads TGTGCCAGCAGCCAAACCGGGACTAGCGGCATCACAGATACGCAGTATTTT. Its translation is CASSQTGTSGITDTQYF.